Listed here are 7 T cell receptor beta chains from one sample, sequenced in a study of T cell repertoires in cytomegalovirus infection. Via MiXCR, TCRdb re-called the reads, giving one row per CDR3 protein. The sample holds around 630,000 distinct CDR3 sequences; 20% to 25% are singletons and the top ten take roughly 8%. Sequencing was performed on CD8+ T cells from PBMCs. The receptors derive from a human donor in good health (CMV status not recorded). Some clones in this sample may be carry-over from other donors' samples.

The rearrangement uses TRBV2 and TRBJ2-2; D might be TRBD1 or TRBD2, each matching 6 bases. This CDR3 comprises 16 residues. CDR1 is SNHLY, CDR2 FYNNEI, per germline. V was trimmed by 4 bases and J by 0 bases, leaving 12 bases between them. The CDR3: CASSAVEGANTGELFF. The DNA of the CDR3 is TGTGCCAGCAGTGCCGTGGAGGGGGCGAACACCGGGGAGCTGTTTTTT.

The gene calls are TRBV7-2 and TRBJ2-1; TRBD1 or TRBD2 may be the D gene (6 bases each). The CDR3 contains 15 residues. V lost 1 base and J 6 bases, leaving 13 bases between the germline ends. Per the germline V gene, CDR1 is SGHTA and CDR2 is FQGNSA. The CDR3 coding sequence is TGTGCCAGCAGCTTAGATGCGAGGGGGGCCAATGAGCAGTTCTTC. Translating gives CASSLDARGANEQFF.

The chain links TRBV28 to TRBJ1-5; D not resolved. The CDR3 extends over 15 amino acids. Germline V gene sequence: CDR1 MDHEN, CDR2 SYDVKM. Trimming took off 3 bases at V and 0 bases at J, with 9 bases between the two ends. The CDR3: CASSFEFYSNQPQHF. The CDR3, as DNA: TGTGCCAGCAGTTTTGAGTTTTATAGCAATCAGCCCCAGCATTTT. The full variable domain, rest sourced from reference TRBV28 and TRBJ1-5, is DVKVTQSSRYLVKRTGEKVFLECVQDMDHENMFWYRQDPGLGLRLIYFSYDVKMKEKGDIPEGYSVSREKKERFSLILESASTNQTSMYLCASSFEFYSNQPQHFGDGTRLSIL.

The chain joins TRBV20-1 to TRBJ1-1; D unresolved. CDR1 is DFQATT, CDR2 SNEGSKA, per germline (reference sequence). V was clipped by 4 bases and J by 0 bases, with 12 bases between them. The CDR3 sequence is 14 residues long. For the CDR3, the DNA is TGCAGTGCTATGAGTCCAGACCTGAACACTGAAGCTTTCTTT. The encoded protein is CSAMSPDLNTEAFF.

This clonotype was seen repeatedly, ten times or more. The J gene is TRBJ1-4, the V gene TRBV7-8, with D unresolved. The CDR3 runs to 13 residues. The V gene lost 4 bases and the J gene lost 7 bases, with 10 bases spanning the gap. CDR1 is SGHVS, CDR2 FQNEAQ, per germline. CDR3 residues: CASSSRRSEKLFF. The CDR3 nucleotides read TGTGCCAGCAGCTCACGCCGGAGTGAAAAACTGTTTTTT. The full variable domain, with the rest looked up from reference TRBV7-8 and TRBJ1-4, is GAGVSQSPRYKVAKRGQDVALRCDPISGHVSLFWYQQALGQGPEFLTYFQNEAQLDKSGLPSDRFFAERPEGSVSTLKIQRTQQEDSAVYLCASSSRRSEKLFFGSGTQLSVL.

The chain has TRBV7-9 and TRBJ2-2; D is perhaps TRBD1 or TRBD2 (5 bases each). With 5 bases removed from V and 4 bases from J, the gap between germline ends came to 23 bases. CDR1 and CDR2 from the germline V gene are SEHNR and FQNEAQ (reference sequence). This CDR3 is built from 18 residues. CDR3 nucleotides: TGTGCCAGCAGCCGAAACCGGGACGACCTAGGCGGCACCGGGGAGCTGTTTTTT. Protein product: CASSRNRDDLGGTGELFF.

This clonotype was detected a few times. The gene calls are TRBV23-1 and TRBJ2-4; the match to TRBD1 covers 9 bases. TRBV23-1 is an open reading frame whose function is uncertain. This CDR3 comprises 17 residues. J was trimmed by 2 bases and V by 3 bases; bases with no gene match: 8. CDR3 bases: TGCGCCAGCAGTCAGCGGACAGGGGTGGCAACCAAAAACATTCAGTACTTC. Its translation: CASSQRTGVATKNIQYF.